A single sample gave rise to the 13 T cell receptor beta chains below, sequenced in a study of response to subunit inactivated influenza vaccine. Each CDR3 protein is one row after TCRdb ran MiXCR on the RT-PCR reads. The sample gives about 500,000 distinct CDR3 sequences, under 8.5% of which show up once; around 14% is in the top ten. Sequencing used PBMCs from blood, obtained around 25 months after vaccination. The receptor source for this set is a man in his fifties or sixties who received an inactivated influenza vaccine.

This clonotype has a handful of counts. V is TRBV7-8 and J is TRBJ2-3; D might be TRBD2 (5 bases). Germline CDR1 and CDR2: SGHVS and FQNEAQ. This CDR3 is 15 amino acids long. V was pared by 3 bases and J by 6 bases, with 16 bases between. The CDR3 region is CASSFQRAGMDTQYF. CDR3 DNA: TGTGCCAGCAGCTTCCAGAGGGCCGGGATGGATACGCAGTATTTT.

This clonotype was picked up many times. This chain uses TRBV7-2 with TRBJ2-7; perhaps TRBD1 as D (6 bases). The CDR3 consists of 13 residues. V was cut by 5 bases and J by 3 bases, with 11 bases left in between. From germline, CDR1 is SGHTA and CDR2 FQGNSA. As DNA, the CDR3 is TGTGCCAGCAGCCAAACAGGGTTCTACGAGCAGTACTTC. As protein: CASSQTGFYEQYF.

J is TRBJ2-7 and V is TRBV20-1, with a possible D match to TRBD2 (6 bases). Germline V gene data show CDR1 as DFQATT and CDR2 as SNEGSKA (reference sequence). Trimming cost V 5 bases and J 7 bases, with 21 bases left between them. The CDR3 has 14 amino acids. The CDR3 sequence: CSALRGRAAGEQYF. CDR3 sequence (DNA): TGCAGTGCTTTAAGGGGACGGGCGGCGGGGGAGCAGTACTTC.

The chain combines TRBV4-1 with TRBJ1-1; D possibly corresponds to TRBD1 (6 bases). Trimming took off 1 base at V and 0 bases at J, with 12 bases between the two ends. Germline V gene sequence: CDR1 MGHRA, CDR2 YSYEKL. The CDR3 loop spans 16 amino acids. For the CDR3, the DNA is TGCGCCAGCAGCCAAGCGCAGGGGAGCATGAACACTGAAGCTTTCTTT. This sequence encodes CASSQAQGSMNTEAFF.

V usage is TRBV12-3 or TRBV12-4 and J usage is TRBJ2-7; possible D gene TRBD1, 5 bases. V dropped 9 bases and J dropped 2 bases, with 14 bases sitting between them. The CDR3 extends over 13 amino acids. The CDR3 loop reads CASSWGATYEQYF. The CDR3 DNA follows: TGTGCCAGTAGCTGGGGCGCAACCTACGAGCAGTACTTC.

Regarding this clonotype: This clone may be a read error of a much larger clone one base away. The chain is built from TRBV7-9 and TRBJ1-1; D not resolved. This CDR3 comprises 13 residues. Germline CDR1 SEHNR, CDR2 FQNEAQ (reference sequence). V dropped 8 bases and J dropped 1 base, with 11 bases sitting between them. The DNA for the CDR3 is TGTGCCAGCTGCCCAGAGGGGAACACTGAAGCTTTCTTT. Translating it yields CASCPEGNTEAFF.

This clonotype appeared a few times. This rearrangement joins TRBV12-3 or TRBV12-4 to TRBJ2-2, with D tentatively TRBD1 (6 bases). CDR3 length: 16 residues. Trimming removed 6 bases at V and 0 bases at J, with 14 bases between. CDR3 region: CASRFLQGANTGELFF. CDR3 nucleotide sequence: TGTGCCAGCAGGTTTCTACAGGGTGCGAACACCGGGGAGCTGTTTTTT.

In its sample, this clonotype was seen a few times. The chain couples TRBV27 to TRBJ1-4; 8 bases map to TRBD1. CDR3 length equals 16 residues. Trimming at V came to 7 bases and at J to 1 base, leaving 8 bases not matched to a gene. Germline V gene sequence: CDR1 MNHEY, CDR2 SMNVEV (reference sequence). In DNA form, the CDR3 reads TGTGCCAGCACCGTTACAGGGGGTATAACTAATGAAAAACTGTTTTTT. It yields the protein CASTVTGGITNEKLFF. Looking up the rest from reference TRBV27 and TRBJ1-4 gives the full variable domain: EAQVTQNPRYLITVTGKKLTVTCSQNMNHEYMSWYRQDPGLGLRQIYYSMNVEVTDKGDVPEGYKVSRKEKRNFPLILESPSPNQTSLYFCASTVTGGITNEKLFFGSGTQLSVL.

This clonotype has at least ten counts. The genes are TRBV7-2 and TRBJ2-1; 9 nucleotides align to TRBD2. Trimming cost V 6 bases and J 4 bases; bases outside gene matches: 4. CDR1 SGHTA and CDR2 FQGNSA come from the germline V gene. This CDR3 contains 14 residues. The DNA for the CDR3 is TGTGCCAGCAGTAGACTAGCGGCTTACAATGAGCAGTTCTTC. Translation: CASSRLAAYNEQFF.

This clonotype showed up just a few times. This sequence joins TRBV5-1 and TRBJ2-3, with 10 bases fitting TRBD2. Germline V gene data show CDR1 as SGHRS and CDR2 as YFSETQ. This CDR3 is 15 amino acids long. The J segment lost 8 bases and the V segment lost 4 bases, leaving 10 bases of the junction unmatched. The CDR3 spells CASSTGRGTSATQYF. CDR3 bases: TGCGCCAGCAGCACAGGTCGGGGGACTAGCGCTACGCAGTATTTT.

The sample holds a few counts of this clonotype. The gene calls are TRBV10-3 and TRBJ2-3, with TRBD2 as a possible D gene (6 bases). The CDR3 loop spans 13 amino acids. CDR1 and CDR2 (germline): ENHRY, SYGVKD. V lost 7 bases, J lost 3 bases, and 11 bases lay in between. The CDR3 nucleotides are TGTGCCATCACTGCGGGATCAACAGATACGCAGTATTTT. This translates into CAITAGSTDTQYF.

This clonotype was observed a handful of times. The chain uses TRBV5-1 and TRBJ2-1; perhaps TRBD2 as D (7 bases). The CDR3 length is 15 residues. Trimming shortened V by 6 bases and J by 10 bases, and 23 bases separated the two germline ends. The germline V gene has CDR1 SGHRS and CDR2 YFSETQ. CDR3 DNA sequence: TGCGCCAGCACACGTGGGAGGGGGGGTGTTGAGGAGCAGTTCTTC. Encoded protein: CASTRGRGGVEEQFF.

The rearrangement uses TRBV7-2 and TRBJ2-2; the D is unclear. Per the germline V gene, CDR1 is SGHTA and CDR2 is FQGNSA. The V gene lost 1 base and the J gene lost 4 bases, with 13 bases spanning the gap. The CDR3 loop spans 16 amino acids. CDR3 DNA sequence: TGTGCCAGCAGCTTAGAGGGTGGGCTGGTCACCGGGGAGCTGTTTTTT. Protein product: CASSLEGGLVTGELFF.